This T cell receptor (beta chain) was sequenced in a study of T cells in Graves' hyperthyroidism and ophthalmopathy. Trimming cost V 0 bases and J 0 bases; bases outside gene matches: 5. The CDR3 sequence is 18 residues long. CDR1 is MNHNS, CDR2 SASEGT, per germline. RNA transcripts gave rise to amplified TCR beta CDR3 regions. TCR CDR3 regions were first amplified by RT-PCR with HTBI primers. Via MiXCR, TCRdb re-called the multiplex PCR reads, giving one row per CDR3 protein. The sample contains roughly 300,000 distinct CDR3 sequences, about 21% of which appear only once. Study-wide results and limits: Most clonotypes expanded in thyroid above 0.001 were likewise present in blood.

Turning to this clonotype: Its antigen is undetermined.

The sample taken for sequencing was blood. This sequence originates from a woman between 50 and 59 years old with Graves' hyperthyroidism. The chain carries TRBV6-1 and TRBJ1-6, with 7 nucleotides matching TRBD1. The CDR3 DNA is TGTGCCAGCAGTGAAGCCCTCAGGGGGAGCTCCTATAATTCACCCCTCCACTTT. Translation gives CASSEALRGSSYNSPLHF.